This T cell receptor beta chain is from a study of response to subunit inactivated influenza vaccine. General study results and limits: Researchers suggested that each seasonal influenza vaccination recruits few new T cells.

Each CDR3 protein is one row after TCRdb ran MiXCR on the RT-PCR reads. The sample comprises roughly 170,000 distinct CDR3 sequences, around 9% of which are singletons, and 11% rests with the top ten. Trimming stripped 4 bases from V and 0 bases from J, with 10 bases between. CDR3 length: 15 residues. Germline CDR1 reads MNHEY; CDR2 reads SVGAGI. This clonotype was detected ten times or more. Its antigen is undetermined. The chain has TRBV6-5 and TRBJ2-4; D is uncertain. This clonotype originated in a man aged 50-59 years who received an inactivated influenza vaccine. The sequencing here drew on non-naive T cells sorted from PBMCs, taken on the day of vaccination. The CDR3 coding sequence is TGTGCCAGCAGTTTCTTTGATGGAGCCAAAAACATTCAGTACTTC. Encoded protein: CASSFFDGAKNIQYF.